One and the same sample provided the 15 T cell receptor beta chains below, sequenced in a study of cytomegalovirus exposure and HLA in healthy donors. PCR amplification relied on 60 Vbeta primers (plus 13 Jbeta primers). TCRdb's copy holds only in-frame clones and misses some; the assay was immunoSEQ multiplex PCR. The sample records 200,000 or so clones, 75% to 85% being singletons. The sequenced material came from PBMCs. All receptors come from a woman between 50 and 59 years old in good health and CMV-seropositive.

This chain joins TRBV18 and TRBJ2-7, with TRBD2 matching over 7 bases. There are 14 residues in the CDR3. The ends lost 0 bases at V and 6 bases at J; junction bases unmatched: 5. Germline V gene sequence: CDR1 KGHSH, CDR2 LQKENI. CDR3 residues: CASSPPSREGEQYF. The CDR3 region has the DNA TGTGCCAGCTCACCACCCTCGAGGGAGGGCGAGCAGTACTTC. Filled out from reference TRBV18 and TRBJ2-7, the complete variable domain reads NAGVMQNPRHLVRRRGQEARLRCSPMKGHSHVYWYRQLPEEGLKFMVYLQKENIIDESGMPKERFSAEFPKEGPSILRIQQVVRGDSAAYFCASSPPSREGEQYFGPGTRLTVT.

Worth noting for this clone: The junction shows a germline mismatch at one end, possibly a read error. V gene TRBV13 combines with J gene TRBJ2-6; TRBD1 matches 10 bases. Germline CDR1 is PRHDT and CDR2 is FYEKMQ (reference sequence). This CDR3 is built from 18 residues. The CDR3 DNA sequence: TGTGCCAGCAGCCAGTCGACAGGGGGCGAACCTGGGGCCAACGGCCTGACTTTC. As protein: CASSQSTGGEPGANGLTF.

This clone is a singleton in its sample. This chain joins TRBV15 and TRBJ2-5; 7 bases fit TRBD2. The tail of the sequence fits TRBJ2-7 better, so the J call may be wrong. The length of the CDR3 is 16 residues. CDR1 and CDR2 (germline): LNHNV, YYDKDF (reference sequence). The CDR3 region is CATSSGLEREVYEQYF. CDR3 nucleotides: TGTGCCACCAGCAGCGGTCTGGAGCGGGAAGTTTACGAGCAGTACTTC.

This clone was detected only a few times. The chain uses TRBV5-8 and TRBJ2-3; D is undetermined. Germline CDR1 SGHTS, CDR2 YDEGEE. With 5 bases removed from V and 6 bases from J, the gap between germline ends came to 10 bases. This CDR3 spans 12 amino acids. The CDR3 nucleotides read TGTGCCAGCAGTTCTTTATCGGATACGCAGTATTTT. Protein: CASSSLSDTQYF.

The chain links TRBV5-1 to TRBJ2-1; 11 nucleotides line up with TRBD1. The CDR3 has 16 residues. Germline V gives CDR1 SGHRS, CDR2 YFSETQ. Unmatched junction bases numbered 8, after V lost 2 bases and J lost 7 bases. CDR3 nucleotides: TGCGCCAGCAGCTTCACGGGACAGGGGGTTCCAAATGAGCAGTTCTTC. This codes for CASSFTGQGVPNEQFF.

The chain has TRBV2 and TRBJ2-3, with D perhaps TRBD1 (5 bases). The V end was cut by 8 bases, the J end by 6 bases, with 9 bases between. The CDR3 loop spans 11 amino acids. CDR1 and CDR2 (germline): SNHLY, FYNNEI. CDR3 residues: CASGAWDTQYF. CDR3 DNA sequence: TGTGCCAGCGGGGCCTGGGATACGCAGTATTTT.

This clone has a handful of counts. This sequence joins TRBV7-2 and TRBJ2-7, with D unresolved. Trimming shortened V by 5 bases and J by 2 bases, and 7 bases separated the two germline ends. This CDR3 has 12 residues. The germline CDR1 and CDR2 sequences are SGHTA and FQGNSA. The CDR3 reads CASSPQTYEQYF. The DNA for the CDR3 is TGTGCCAGCAGCCCCCAGACCTACGAGCAGTACTTC. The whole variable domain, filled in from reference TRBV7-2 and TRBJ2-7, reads GAGVSQSPSNKVTEKGKDVELRCDPISGHTALYWYRQSLGQGLEFLIYFQGNSAPDKSGLPSDRFSAERTGGSVSTLTIQRTQQEDSAVYLCASSPQTYEQYFGPGTRLTVT.

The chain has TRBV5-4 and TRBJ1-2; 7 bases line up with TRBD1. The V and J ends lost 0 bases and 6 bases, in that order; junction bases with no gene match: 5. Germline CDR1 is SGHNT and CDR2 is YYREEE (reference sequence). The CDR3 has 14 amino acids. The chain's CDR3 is CASSLEPTGNGYTF. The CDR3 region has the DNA TGTGCCAGCAGCTTGGAACCGACAGGGAATGGCTACACCTTC.

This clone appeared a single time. DNA of the CDR3: TGTGCCAGCAGGCTACTACAGGGTTGGGAGCAGTACTTC. Protein: CASRLLQGWEQYF. This chain joins TRBV6-1 and TRBJ2-7; a possible D gene is TRBD1 (6 bases). The CDR3 runs to 13 residues. Germline V gene sequence: CDR1 MNHNS, CDR2 SASEGT. The V and J ends lost 6 bases and 7 bases respectively, with 16 bases between them.

Here the CDR3 reads CASSTGQGEHNEQFF. In DNA form, the CDR3 reads TGTGCCAGCTCAACAGGACAGGGGGAGCACAATGAGCAGTTCTTC. The V and J genes are TRBV18 and TRBJ2-1, with 10 bases matching TRBD1. The CDR3 length is 15 residues. J was trimmed by 5 bases and V by 5 bases; bases with no gene match: 6. Germline V lookup: CDR1 KGHSH, CDR2 LQKENI. Drawing the rest from reference TRBV18 and TRBJ2-1, the complete variable domain is NAGVMQNPRHLVRRRGQEARLRCSPMKGHSHVYWYRQLPEEGLKFMVYLQKENIIDESGMPKERFSAEFPKEGPSILRIQQVVRGDSAAYFCASSTGQGEHNEQFFGPGTRLTVL.

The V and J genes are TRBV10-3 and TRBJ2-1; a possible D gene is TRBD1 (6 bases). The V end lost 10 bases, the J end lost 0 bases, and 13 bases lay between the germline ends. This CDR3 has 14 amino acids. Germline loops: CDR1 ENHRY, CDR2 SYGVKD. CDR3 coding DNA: TGTGCCACCCTTCGGACAGACTCCTACAATGAGCAGTTCTTC. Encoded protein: CATLRTDSYNEQFF.

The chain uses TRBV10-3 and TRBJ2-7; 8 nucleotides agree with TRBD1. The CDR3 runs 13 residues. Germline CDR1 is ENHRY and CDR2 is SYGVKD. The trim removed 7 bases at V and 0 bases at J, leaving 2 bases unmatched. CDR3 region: CAITTGDSYEQYF. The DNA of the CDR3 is TGTGCCATCACGACAGGGGACTCCTACGAGCAGTACTTC.

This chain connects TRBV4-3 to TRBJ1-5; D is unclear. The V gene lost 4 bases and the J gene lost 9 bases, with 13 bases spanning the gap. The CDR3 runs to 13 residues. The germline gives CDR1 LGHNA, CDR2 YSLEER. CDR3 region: CASSPSEGRPQHF. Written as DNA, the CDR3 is TGCGCCAGCAGCCCAAGTGAGGGTAGGCCCCAGCATTTT.

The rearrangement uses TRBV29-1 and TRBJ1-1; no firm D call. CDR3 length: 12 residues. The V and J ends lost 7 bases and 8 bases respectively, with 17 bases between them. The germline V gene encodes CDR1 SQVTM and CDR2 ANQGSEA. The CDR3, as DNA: TGCAGCGCCTTCTCGTTGGGCTCAGAAGCTTTCTTT. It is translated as CSAFSLGSEAFF.

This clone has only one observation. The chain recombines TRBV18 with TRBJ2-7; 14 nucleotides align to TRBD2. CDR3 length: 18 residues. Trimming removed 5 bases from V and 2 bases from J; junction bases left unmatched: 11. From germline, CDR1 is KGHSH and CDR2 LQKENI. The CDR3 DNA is TGTGCCAGCTCAATCGGACTAGCGGGAGGTAGAAAGACCTACGAGCAGTACTTC. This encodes CASSIGLAGGRKTYEQYF.